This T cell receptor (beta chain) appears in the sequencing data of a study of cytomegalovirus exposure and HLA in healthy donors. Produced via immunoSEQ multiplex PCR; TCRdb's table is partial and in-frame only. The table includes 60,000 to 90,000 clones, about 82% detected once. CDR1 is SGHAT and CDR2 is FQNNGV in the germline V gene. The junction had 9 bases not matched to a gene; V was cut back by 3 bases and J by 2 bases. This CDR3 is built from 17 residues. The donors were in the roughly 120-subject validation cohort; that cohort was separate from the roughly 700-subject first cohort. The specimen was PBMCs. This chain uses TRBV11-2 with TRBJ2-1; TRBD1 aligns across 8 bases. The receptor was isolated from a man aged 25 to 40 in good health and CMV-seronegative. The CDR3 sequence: CASSFYDRGRTYNEQFF. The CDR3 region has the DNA TGTGCCAGCAGCTTCTACGACAGGGGACGCACCTACAATGAGCAGTTCTTC.